This T cell receptor (beta chain) derives from a study of T-cell reconstitution after alpha-beta-depleted transplantation in children. General study points: By about two months after transplant, alpha-beta T cells reportedly arose from several hundred graft clones that had expanded.

This clonotype was counted at least ten times. Antigen specificity is unknown. There are 15 residues in the CDR3. V lost 4 bases and J lost 7, with 17 bases in between. Germline V CDR1 and CDR2: SNHLY, FYNNEI. Unique molecular identifiers were used in preparing the TCRbeta library. Using its own MiXCR run on the PCR reads, TCRdb lists one record per CDR3 protein. The data contain 65,000 to 85,000 distinct CDR3 sequences, approximately 10% of them seen just once; the ten biggest clones take up 13%. The starting material was PBMCs, obtained before TCRalphabeta/CD19-depleted stem cell transplant. The chain uses TRBV2 and TRBJ2-1; D is perhaps TRBD2 (7 bases). The source of this sequence is a boy between 10 and 17 years old with acute myeloid leukemia, due to receive a stem cell transplant. CDR3 DNA sequence: TGTGCCAGCAGTGTTGCGGGCGGGGGCGGGAATGAGCAGTTCTTC. This encodes CASSVAGGGGNEQFF.